This TCR beta chain was sequenced during a study of Ad26.COV2.S vaccination and SARS-CoV-2 variants. Regarding the study as a whole: Breadth of non-spike TCRs did not differ between vaccinees and placebo recipients.

TCRdb's copy holds only in-frame clones and misses some; the assay was immunoSEQ multiplex PCR. Of 400,000 to 450,000 clones listed, approximately 92% are singletons. A single count supports this clone. Its antigen is still unknown. The treatment: 19 received Ad26.COV2.S at low or high dose, single or two shots; five or six received placebo; per-sample allocation not given. Material that was analyzed had been drawn on day 63 after the first vaccine or placebo injection. Per the germline V gene, CDR1 is MRHNA and CDR2 is SNTAGT. CDR3 length: 12 residues. Trimming took off 5 bases at V and 5 bases at J, with 9 bases between the two ends.

This sequence originates from a person between 18 and 65 years old who received the Ad26.COV2.S COVID-19 vaccine or a placebo. Sequenced here: peripheral blood, sampled in a trial of Ad26.COV2.S vaccine versus placebo. This sequence joins TRBV6-4 and TRBJ1-2, with unresolved D. The CDR3 coding sequence is TGTGCCAGCAGTCAATCCGGATATGGCTACACCTTC. Its protein is CASSQSGYGYTF.